Presented here are 28 T cell receptor beta chains from one specimen sequenced in a study of shared clonotypes between healthy human individuals. The protocol was immunoSEQ multiplex PCR, while the TCRdb copy is restricted to in-frame clones and leaves out a portion. Here the sample spans 2 million to 2.5 million clones, approximately 95% being singletons. The sequencing sample was made of naive CD4+ T cells sorted from blood. The sample's subset: CD45RA+ positively selected. Receptors were obtained from a man younger than 35 in good health.

This chain uses TRBV10-3 with TRBJ1-4, with D unresolved. This CDR3 has 10 amino acids. Germline CDR1 ENHRY, CDR2 SYGVKD. Trimming took 8 bases from V and 13 from J, leaving 11 bases between them. The CDR3 bases are TGTGCCATCGGGGAGAGACCACTGTTTTTT. Its protein is CAIGERPLFF.

J is TRBJ2-7 and V is TRBV14; D is perhaps TRBD2 (6 bases). V was cut by 7 bases and J by 7 bases, with 11 bases left in between. This CDR3 has 11 residues. Germline V gives CDR1 SGHDN, CDR2 FVKESK. The CDR3 sequence is CASNAGREQYF. The CDR3 DNA follows: TGTGCCAGCAACGCGGGACGGGAGCAGTACTTC.

The rearrangement links TRBV30 to TRBJ2-1; 8 positions agree with TRBD2. The trim removed 1 base at V and 0 bases at J, leaving 11 bases unmatched. Germline CDR1 and CDR2: GTSNPN and SVGIG (reference sequence). This CDR3 is 18 amino acids long. CDR3 DNA: TGTGCCTGGAGTGGGACTAGCAAACGGATGGTCTCCTACAATGAGCAGTTCTTC. It codes for CAWSGTSKRMVSYNEQFF.

This clone came up once. The chain combines TRBV6-1 with TRBJ1-6; tentatively, D is TRBD1 (6 bases). The ends were cut back, 6 bases at V and 6 bases at J, with 15 bases in the middle. Germline CDR1 MNHNS, CDR2 SASEGT. This CDR3 has 15 amino acids. The CDR3 is CASRYRDTSNSPLHF. The CDR3 coding sequence is TGTGCCAGCAGGTACCGGGACACCTCTAATTCACCCCTCCACTTT.

This rearrangement joins TRBV14 to TRBJ1-1, with a possible D match to TRBD1 (6 bases). Germline values: CDR1 SGHDN, CDR2 FVKESK. The germline V and J ends were trimmed by 7 bases and 4 bases, with 13 bases remaining between them. CDR3 length equals 13 residues. The CDR3 here is CASNPRGATEAFF. The DNA for the CDR3 is TGTGCCAGCAATCCCCGGGGGGCCACTGAAGCTTTCTTT.

The chain couples TRBV25-1 to TRBJ2-2, with D unresolved. Trimming left V 9 bases short and J 8 bases short, with 16 bases between. Germline values: CDR1 MGHDK, CDR2 SYGVNS. The CDR3 runs 13 residues. The CDR3 is CASRVPLGGELFF. CDR3 DNA: TGTGCCAGTAGAGTGCCCCTGGGAGGGGAGCTGTTTTTT.

On this clone itself: This sample also contains other DNA sequences that code for the same CDR3. V and J are TRBV18 and TRBJ2-3; D unclear. Germline CDR1 is KGHSH and CDR2 is LQKENI. The CDR3 has 15 residues. Trimming stripped 3 bases from V and 0 bases from J, with 10 bases between. Here the CDR3 DNA reads TGTGCCAGCTCACCGGATCGCGCTAGCACAGATACGCAGTATTTT. Translated: CASSPDRASTDTQYF.

The chain couples TRBV10-3 to TRBJ2-5; TRBD2 matches at 11 bases. The assigned J gene may be wrong: the sequence end matches TRBJ2-7 better. This CDR3 is 14 amino acids long. Per the germline V gene, CDR1 is ENHRY and CDR2 is SYGVKD. The CDR3 DNA reads TGTGCCATCAGTGGGACTAGCGGGTCCTACGAGCAGTACTTC. This sequence encodes CAISGTSGSYEQYF.

The gene calls are TRBV4-1 and TRBJ2-7; tentative D call: TRBD2 (7 bases). The CDR3 contains 16 residues. Per the germline V gene, CDR1 is MGHRA and CDR2 is YSYEKL. Trimming left V 1 base short and J 0 bases short, with 13 bases between. The CDR3 region is CASSQGSGGPSYEQYF. The CDR3 DNA follows: TGCGCCAGCAGCCAAGGGTCGGGGGGCCCCTCCTACGAGCAGTACTTC.

The chain employs TRBV18 and TRBJ2-3; D gene uncertain. Trimming removed 3 bases from V and 3 bases from J, with 13 bases in between. Germline CDR1 KGHSH, CDR2 LQKENI. The CDR3 covers 15 residues. CDR3 nucleotides: TGTGCCAGCTCACCGACAAAGGTTGGGACAGATACGCAGTATTTT. Translation: CASSPTKVGTDTQYF.

The chain has TRBV6-6 and TRBJ2-7; D tentatively reads TRBD1 or TRBD2 (5 bases each). The CDR3 covers 13 residues. Germline assignment: CDR1 MNHNY and CDR2 SVGAGI (reference sequence). Trimming took off 10 bases at V and 4 bases at J, with 17 bases between the two ends. This CDR3 is CATSRDLTYEQYF. The CDR3 region has the DNA TGTGCCACCAGCCGGGACCTTACTTACGAGCAGTACTTC.

The rearrangement joins TRBV19 to TRBJ2-1; 7 bases map to TRBD2. The germline gives CDR1 LNHDA, CDR2 SQIVND (reference sequence). V was clipped by 10 bases and J by 5 bases; unmatched bases: 11. This CDR3 has 14 residues. For the CDR3, the DNA is TGTGCCACCTCCCCCTGGGGGGGGAACAATGAGCAGTTCTTC. Amino acids: CATSPWGGNNEQFF.

The rearrangement joins TRBV7-2 to TRBJ1-5; maybe TRBD1 (6 bases). Germline CDR1 is SGHTA and CDR2 is FQGNSA. V shed 6 bases and J shed 4 bases, with 10 bases lying between them. The CDR3 loop spans 13 amino acids. The CDR3 loop is CASRQGANQPQHF. In nucleotides, the CDR3 is TGTGCCAGCAGACAGGGAGCTAATCAGCCCCAGCATTTT.

This chain links TRBV7-6 with TRBJ2-5; TRBD1 or TRBD2 may be the D gene (6 bases each). This CDR3 comprises 15 residues. Trimming took 1 base from V and 4 from J, leaving 13 bases between them. Germline lookup yields CDR1 SGHVS and CDR2 FNYEAQ. This CDR3 reads CASSLGGALGETQYF. The CDR3 DNA reads as TGTGCCAGCAGCTTAGGGGGGGCTCTTGGAGAGACCCAGTACTTC.

The CDR3 region is CASQRSTAYGYTF. The CDR3 region has the DNA TGTGCCAGCCAACGGTCAACGGCCTATGGCTACACCTTC. The gene calls are TRBV19 and TRBJ1-2; the D is unclear. The CDR3 has 13 residues. Germline V gives CDR1 LNHDA, CDR2 SQIVND (reference sequence). With 9 bases removed from V and 4 bases from J, the gap between germline ends came to 15 bases.

The CDR3 coding sequence is TGTGCCAGCAGGCCATTGGCGGGAGGCTTCTCAGAGCAGTACTTC. Translating gives CASRPLAGGFSEQYF. This chain joins TRBV27 and TRBJ2-7; TRBD2 matches at 8 bases. Per the germline V gene, CDR1 is MNHEY and CDR2 is SMNVEV (reference sequence). Trimming at V came to 6 bases and at J to 7 bases, leaving 14 bases not matched to a gene. The CDR3 extends over 15 amino acids.

The J gene is TRBJ2-7, the V gene TRBV4-3; 9 bases match TRBD1. V dropped 4 bases and J dropped 2; count of bases not matched to a gene: 3. This CDR3 comprises 14 residues. Germline V CDR1 and CDR2: LGHNA, YSLEER. CDR3 DNA: TGCGCCAGCAGCCCGACAGGGGGTACCTACGAGCAGTACTTC. This codes for CASSPTGGTYEQYF.

A single count supports this clone. This chain links TRBV12-5 with TRBJ1-6; D unresolved. The CDR3 totals 13 residues. The germline V and J ends were trimmed by 4 bases and 5 bases, with 6 bases remaining between them. Per the germline V gene, CDR1 is LGHNT and CDR2 is FRNRAP. The CDR3 sequence: CASGYRDNSPLHF. DNA for the CDR3: TGTGCTAGTGGTTACCGAGATAATTCACCCCTCCACTTT.

This rearrangement joins TRBV13 to TRBJ2-7; 9 nucleotides match TRBD2. Germline V gene data show CDR1 as PRHDT and CDR2 as FYEKMQ (reference sequence). The CDR3 contains 14 residues. Germline trimming cut 5 bases from V and 5 bases from J; bases unmatched to any gene: 7. The chain's CDR3 is CASSQGLAVHEQYF. In nucleotides, the CDR3 is TGTGCCAGCAGCCAGGGACTAGCAGTACACGAGCAGTACTTC.

The chain recombines TRBV14 with TRBJ1-1; no definite D call. CDR3 length: 13 residues. CDR1 is SGHDN, CDR2 FVKESK, per germline. Trimming shortened V by 3 bases and J by 1 base, and 6 bases separated the two germline ends. CDR3 sequence: CASSHPGNTEAFF. CDR3 coding DNA: TGTGCCAGCAGCCATCCGGGGAACACTGAAGCTTTCTTT.

Written as DNA, the CDR3 is TGTGCCAGCAGTTCGACAGGGCCCTCCTACGAGCAGTACTTC. Residues: CASSSTGPSYEQYF. The gene calls are TRBV6-6 and TRBJ2-7; TRBD1 aligns across 7 bases. Germline lookup yields CDR1 MNHNY and CDR2 SVGAGI (reference sequence). J gave up 0 bases and V 4 bases, and 3 bases lay outside the gene matches. CDR3 length: 14 amino acids.

This rearrangement joins TRBV10-3 to TRBJ2-7; D possibly corresponds to TRBD2 (5 bases). Germline V gene sequence: CDR1 ENHRY, CDR2 SYGVKD. V was pared by 0 bases and J by 4 bases, with 10 bases between. This CDR3 has 14 residues. CDR3 protein: CAISESARGYEQYF. The CDR3, as DNA: TGTGCCATCAGTGAGTCGGCCCGGGGATACGAGCAGTACTTC.

The rearrangement joins TRBV7-8 to TRBJ1-1, with TRBD1 as a possible D gene (5 bases). The length of the CDR3 is 13 residues. Looked up from germline, CDR1 is SGHVS and CDR2 is FQNEAQ. V lost 5 bases to trimming and J lost 2 bases, with 9 bases between them. The CDR3 reads CASSTGQNTEAFF. The CDR3 region has the DNA TGTGCCAGCAGCACCGGACAAAACACTGAAGCTTTCTTT.

This chain connects TRBV5-1 to TRBJ2-2; TRBD2 might be the D (6 bases). Trimming shortened V by 3 bases and J by 0 bases, and 12 bases separated the two germline ends. CDR3 length: 16 residues. Germline V gives CDR1 SGHRS, CDR2 YFSETQ. CDR3 sequence: CASSSTPGANTGELFF. In DNA, the CDR3 is TGCGCCAGCAGCTCGACGCCGGGGGCGAACACCGGGGAGCTGTTTTTT.

This sequence joins TRBV30 and TRBJ2-5, with 7 bases identical to TRBD2. Trimming at V came to 3 bases and at J to 3 bases, leaving 4 bases not matched to a gene. CDR3 length: 13 residues. Germline-derived CDR1 and CDR2 are GTSNPN and SVGIG (reference sequence). CDR3 DNA: TGTGCCTGGAGCGCGGGACTAAAAGAGACCCAGTACTTC. Residues: CAWSAGLKETQYF.

This clone appeared a single time. The rearrangement joins TRBV10-3 to TRBJ2-2, with D unclear. Trimming removed 8 bases at V and 4 bases at J, with 8 bases between. The CDR3 sequence is 12 residues long. Germline loops: CDR1 ENHRY, CDR2 SYGVKD. CDR3 amino acids: CAIRRVTGELFF. CDR3 coding DNA: TGTGCCATCCGGCGAGTCACCGGGGAGCTGTTTTTT.

As to this clone: Additional DNA sequences in this sample encode the identical CDR3. This chain connects TRBV2 to TRBJ2-5; 11 bases align to TRBD1. The ends lost 7 bases at V and 5 bases at J; junction bases unmatched: 6. This CDR3 has 14 residues. Germline V gives CDR1 SNHLY, CDR2 FYNNEI. The CDR3 coding sequence is TGTGCCAGCACTGGACAGGGGGCCAGGGAGACCCAGTACTTC. This gives the protein CASTGQGARETQYF.

The chain has TRBV7-8 and TRBJ2-7; 12 bases match TRBD2. CDR3 length: 18 amino acids. The V gene end was trimmed by 1 base and the J gene end by 2 bases; junction bases not matched to a gene: 9. Germline CDR1 is SGHVS and CDR2 is FQNEAQ. The CDR3 sequence is CASSLGLLAGGSAYEQYF. For the CDR3, the DNA is TGTGCCAGCAGCTTAGGTTTACTAGCGGGAGGATCAGCCTACGAGCAGTACTTC.